These 32 T cell receptor beta chains share one sample of origin, sequenced in a study of cytomegalovirus exposure and HLA in healthy donors. The PCR ran on 60 Vbeta and 13 Jbeta primers. Clones were read by immunoSEQ multiplex PCR, and TCRdb kept only the in-frame ones, dropping some. The sample contains about 93,000 clones, 82% of which appear only once. The sequenced material came from PBMCs. The receptors derive from a man over 45 in good health and CMV-seronegative.

This rearrangement joins TRBV5-4 to TRBJ2-3, with 7 bases that match TRBD2. The CDR3 spans 17 residues. V gave up 4 bases and J gave up 2 bases; unmatched junction bases: 13. Germline values: CDR1 SGHNT, CDR2 YYREEE (reference sequence). CDR3 residues: CASSPGGSSQHTDTQYF. The CDR3 bases are TGTGCCAGCAGCCCGGGGGGTTCTAGCCAACACACAGATACGCAGTATTTT.

V usage is TRBV7-9 and J usage is TRBJ2-3; 12 bases line up with TRBD2. The junction had 15 bases not matched to a gene; V was cut back by 5 bases and J by 3 bases. The CDR3 is 19 amino acids. CDR1 and CDR2 from the germline V gene are SEHNR and FQNEAQ (reference sequence). CDR3 amino acids: CASSRGQGTSGSGTDTQYF. The CDR3 coding sequence is TGTGCCAGCAGCCGGGGACAGGGGACTAGCGGGTCTGGGACAGATACGCAGTATTTT.

CDR3 amino acids: CASSRTSGGGWNQPQHF. CDR3 DNA: TGTGCCAGCAGCCGAACGTCAGGGGGCGGTTGGAATCAGCCCCAGCATTTT. This chain uses TRBV27 with TRBJ1-5; 8 bases agree with TRBD1. The trim removed 6 bases at V and 4 bases at J, leaving 14 bases unmatched. CDR1 is MNHEY and CDR2 is SMNVEV in the germline V gene (reference sequence). The CDR3 extends over 17 amino acids.

V and J are TRBV9 and TRBJ2-1, with TRBD2 matching 10 bases. Germline loops: CDR1 SGDLS, CDR2 YYNGEE. With V trimmed by 5 bases and J by 0 bases, 2 bases remained unmatched. The CDR3 loop spans 15 amino acids. The CDR3 loop is CASSPSGSSYNEQFF. The DNA of the CDR3 is TGTGCCAGCAGTCCTAGCGGGAGCTCCTACAATGAGCAGTTCTTC.

The chain combines TRBV7-9 with TRBJ2-2, with 7 bases that match TRBD1. V dropped 3 bases and J dropped 0; count of bases not matched to a gene: 7. The CDR3 spans 17 residues. Germline V gene sequence: CDR1 SEHNR, CDR2 FQNEAQ (reference sequence). CDR3 sequence (DNA): TGTGCCAGCAGCTTTTCTCGGACAGGCGCGAACACCGGGGAGCTGTTTTTT. This codes for CASSFSRTGANTGELFF.

The CDR3 DNA reads TGTGCCAGCAGCGCTGACAGGACTGGGGCCAACGTCCTGACTTTC. Its translation is CASSADRTGANVLTF. This chain links TRBV2 with TRBJ2-6; a possible D gene is TRBD1 (6 bases). V was pared by 6 bases and J by 2 bases, with 11 bases between. Germline V gives CDR1 SNHLY, CDR2 FYNNEI. CDR3 length: 15 residues.

This sequence joins TRBV5-1 and TRBJ2-2; D gene uncertain. The germline V and J ends were trimmed by 0 bases and 6 bases, with 12 bases remaining between them. The CDR3 spans 15 residues. Germline loops: CDR1 SGHRS, CDR2 YFSETQ. CDR3 coding DNA: TGCGCCAGCAGCTTGGAGCAGACCGGAGCCGGGGAGCTGTTTTTT. This codes for CASSLEQTGAGELFF.

The chain employs TRBV5-1 and TRBJ2-3; 9 bases line up with TRBD1. Germline loops: CDR1 SGHRS, CDR2 YFSETQ. The length of the CDR3 is 16 residues. Trimming cost V 4 bases and J 3 bases; bases outside gene matches: 9. DNA of the CDR3: TGCGCCAGCAGCATTGGGACAGGGAGGGGGACAGATACGCAGTATTTT. This translates into CASSIGTGRGTDTQYF. The variable domain in full, completed from reference TRBV5-1 and TRBJ2-3, reads KAGVTQTPRYLIKTRGQQVTLSCSPISGHRSVSWYQQTPGQGLQFLFEYFSETQRNKGNFPGRFSGRQFSNSRSEMNVSTLELGDSALYLCASSIGTGRGTDTQYFGPGTRLTVL.

V usage is TRBV6-5 and J usage is TRBJ2-3, with TRBD2 matching 7 bases. The CDR3 is 15 amino acids. Germline CDR1 is MNHEY and CDR2 is SVGAGI. The V gene end was trimmed by 7 bases and the J gene end by 6 bases; junction bases not matched to a gene: 13. CDR3 loop: CASKIGAGRFDTQYF. The CDR3 DNA follows: TGTGCCAGCAAGATCGGAGCGGGGAGATTTGATACGCAGTATTTT.

The chain employs TRBV6-6 and TRBJ1-2; TRBD1 matches at 8 bases. J gave up 6 bases and V 6 bases, and 6 bases lay outside the gene matches. This CDR3 spans 13 amino acids. Per germline, CDR1 MNHNY and CDR2 SVGAGI (reference sequence). The chain's CDR3 is CASSQDRGNGYTF. CDR3 in DNA: TGTGCCAGCAGCCAAGACAGGGGAAATGGCTACACCTTC.

The chain is built from TRBV29-1 and TRBJ2-3; 8 nucleotides agree with TRBD1. Germline V CDR1 and CDR2: SQVTM, ANQGSEA. This CDR3 contains 14 residues. V shed 6 bases, J shed 3 bases, and the junction held 8 bases outside the gene matches. The CDR3 sequence: CSVAQGARTDTQYF. For the CDR3, the DNA is TGCAGCGTAGCTCAGGGGGCCCGGACAGATACGCAGTATTTT.

The chain recombines TRBV15 with TRBJ2-1; D call uncertain. This CDR3 region has 13 residues. Germline loops: CDR1 LNHNV, CDR2 YYDKDF (reference sequence). V lost 0 bases to trimming and J lost 9 bases, with 9 bases between them. CDR3 DNA: TGTGCCACCAGCAGAGATGGTCCTACTGAGCAGTTCTTC. Encoded protein: CATSRDGPTEQFF. Full variable domain (missing parts from reference TRBV15 and TRBJ2-1): DAMVIQNPRYQVTQFGKPVTLSCSQTLNHNVMYWYQQKSSQAPKLLFHYYDKDFNNEADTPDNFQSRRPNTSFCFLDIRSPGLGDTAMYLCATSRDGPTEQFFGPGTRLTVL.

The chain uses TRBV9 and TRBJ2-5; 7 bases map to TRBD2. The V and J ends lost 3 bases and 2 bases, in that order; junction bases with no gene match: 4. Germline V gene lookup returns CDR1 SGDLS and CDR2 YYNGEE. The CDR3 extends over 14 amino acids. This CDR3 is CASSGGGIQETQYF. The DNA of the CDR3 is TGTGCCAGCAGCGGGGGGGGAATACAAGAGACCCAGTACTTC.

The table lists this clone with a few counts. The J gene is TRBJ2-7, the V gene TRBV4-1, with D perhaps matching TRBD1 (5 bases). Germline V gene sequence: CDR1 MGHRA, CDR2 YSYEKL. The V gene lost 0 bases and the J gene lost 6 bases, with 18 bases spanning the gap. The CDR3 consists of 16 residues. The CDR3: CASSQDFDRPRPEQYF. CDR3 nucleotide sequence: TGCGCCAGCAGCCAAGATTTCGACAGACCGAGGCCCGAGCAGTACTTC.

This clone was counted only a few times. V gene TRBV19 combines with J gene TRBJ2-1; 11 bases align to TRBD1. Germline V gene data show CDR1 as LNHDA and CDR2 as SQIVND (reference sequence). Trimming took 6 bases from V and 10 from J; bases not matched to a gene: 11. This CDR3 spans 15 amino acids. Written as DNA, the CDR3 is TGTGCCAGTAGCTCACCGGGACAGGGGGGGGAAGAGCAGTTCTTC. Its translation is CASSSPGQGGEEQFF.

The chain combines TRBV19 with TRBJ1-5, with D perhaps matching TRBD1 (5 bases). Trimming removed 7 bases from V and 4 bases from J, with 17 bases in between. CDR1 and CDR2 from the germline V gene are LNHDA and SQIVND (reference sequence). CDR3 length equals 15 residues. As DNA, the CDR3 is TGTGCCAGTACTCCACGGTGGCAGGGTAATCAGCCCCAGCATTTT. Translation gives CASTPRWQGNQPQHF.

The chain recombines TRBV7-2 with TRBJ1-1; perhaps TRBD1 as D (5 bases). V was trimmed by 6 bases and J by 6 bases, leaving 17 bases between them. CDR1 is SGHTA, CDR2 FQGNSA, per germline. The CDR3 is 14 residues long. The CDR3 DNA is TGTGCCAGCAGGCAGGGTCCCTCAATGGCTGAAGCTTTCTTT. It specifies CASRQGPSMAEAFF.

This sequence joins TRBV2 and TRBJ2-1, with a weak D call TRBD1 (6 bases). The CDR3 runs 16 residues. From germline, CDR1 is SNHLY and CDR2 FYNNEI. Deletions cut 6 bases from V and 5 bases from J, with 20 bases between. The CDR3 DNA reads as TGTGCCAGCAGCTCCCCGTTTGGGACAAGAAACAATGAGCAGTTCTTC. Translated: CASSSPFGTRNNEQFF.

In its sample, this clone was seen once. The V and J genes are TRBV7-2 and TRBJ2-5; 7 bases are a match to TRBD2. The CDR3 is 15 residues long. CDR1 and CDR2 from the germline V gene are SGHTA and FQGNSA. Trimming removed 5 bases from V and 7 bases from J; junction bases left unmatched: 13. This CDR3 reads CASSASVGGFGTQYF. For the CDR3, the DNA is TGTGCCAGCAGCGCGTCGGTGGGGGGGTTTGGGACCCAGTACTTC.

This clone was detected only once. The J gene is TRBJ1-4, the V gene TRBV10-3, with D hard to call. V was trimmed by 3 bases and J by 7 bases, leaving 18 bases between them. The CDR3 sequence is 16 residues long. Per germline, CDR1 ENHRY and CDR2 SYGVKD. The CDR3 nucleotides read TGTGCCATCAGTGACCCGAGAGGGAAAAGCAGTGAAAAACTGTTTTTT. Translating it yields CAISDPRGKSSEKLFF.

This clone was detected a few times. This chain joins TRBV9 and TRBJ1-5, with 12 bases lining up with TRBD1. The V gene's germline CDR1 is SGDLS and CDR2 YYNGEE. With V trimmed by 0 bases and J by 6 bases, 4 bases remained unmatched. The CDR3 totals 16 residues. The CDR3 bases are TGTGCCAGCAGCGTAGGGGACAGGGGGCGCCGTCAGCCCCAGCATTTT. Protein sequence: CASSVGDRGRRQPQHF.

Points on this clone: An end of the junction differs from the germline gene, which may be a read error. This chain links TRBV7-9 with TRBJ1-2; 7 positions agree with TRBD1. The CDR3 contains 15 residues. Germline-derived CDR1 and CDR2 are SEHNR and FQNEAQ (reference sequence). Here the CDR3 DNA reads TGTTCCAGCAGAGCCTTGACAGGGAATAACTATGGCTACACCTTC. Its translation: CSSRALTGNNYGYTF.

This chain connects TRBV6-5 to TRBJ2-1, with TRBD1 as a possible D gene (6 bases). Deletions cut 0 bases from V and 7 bases from J, with 13 bases between. CDR1 MNHEY and CDR2 SVGAGI come from the germline V gene. CDR3 size: 15 residues. CDR3 region: CASSYSRGPTNEQFF. CDR3 DNA: TGTGCCAGCAGTTACTCCAGGGGCCCTACGAATGAGCAGTTCTTC.

This chain uses TRBV5-1 with TRBJ1-1, with a possible D match to TRBD1 (5 bases). The CDR3 is 13 amino acids. The V end lost 0 bases, the J end lost 7 bases, and 10 bases lay between the germline ends. In germline, CDR1 is SGHRS, CDR2 YFSETQ. CDR3 amino acids: CASSLDRLDEAFF. Here the CDR3 DNA reads TGCGCCAGCAGCTTGGACAGGCTAGATGAAGCTTTCTTT. The full variable domain, rest sourced from reference TRBV5-1 and TRBJ1-1, is KAGVTQTPRYLIKTRGQQVTLSCSPISGHRSVSWYQQTPGQGLQFLFEYFSETQRNKGNFPGRFSGRQFSNSRSEMNVSTLELGDSALYLCASSLDRLDEAFFGQGTRLTVV.

The rearrangement uses TRBV28 and TRBJ2-1; 8 positions agree with TRBD2. CDR1 is MDHEN and CDR2 is SYDVKM in the germline V gene. This CDR3 is 18 amino acids long. With V trimmed by 3 bases and J by 12 bases, 22 bases remained unmatched. DNA of the CDR3: TGTGCCAGCAGTTTCCTCTCAAAAAGGCTAGCGGGCGAAGGGGGGCAGTTCTTC. This gives the protein CASSFLSKRLAGEGGQFF.

J is TRBJ2-7 and V is TRBV7-2, with unresolved D. This CDR3 has 13 amino acids. CDR1 and CDR2 (germline): SGHTA, FQGNSA. The ends were cut back, 1 base at V and 3 bases at J, with 7 bases in the middle. CDR3 coding DNA: TGTGCCAGCAGCTTAGACAGCTACTACGAGCAGTACTTC. Protein sequence: CASSLDSYYEQYF.

The chain is built from TRBV11-2 and TRBJ2-7; tentatively, D is TRBD1 (6 bases). The CDR3 has 15 residues. V was pared by 2 bases and J by 0 bases, with 11 bases between. Germline loops: CDR1 SGHAT, CDR2 FQNNGV. The CDR3 DNA is TGTGCCAGCAGCTTACAGGGGCGGATCTCCTACGAGCAGTACTTC. Translation: CASSLQGRISYEQYF. The whole variable domain, filled in from reference TRBV11-2 and TRBJ2-7, reads EAGVAQSPRYKIIEKRQSVAFWCNPISGHATLYWYQQILGQGPKLLIQFQNNGVVDDSQLPKDRFSAERLKGVDSTLKIQPAKLEDSAVYLCASSLQGRISYEQYFGPGTRLTVT.

V usage is TRBV12-5 and J usage is TRBJ2-2; 10 nucleotides agree with TRBD2. In germline, CDR1 is LGHNT, CDR2 FRNRAP. The junction had 2 bases not matched to a gene; V was cut back by 1 base and J by 3 bases. There are 16 residues in the CDR3. The CDR3 region has the DNA TGTGCTAGTGGTTTGGGACTAGCGGGTGACACCGGGGAGCTGTTTTTT. It encodes CASGLGLAGDTGELFF.

J is TRBJ2-7 and V is TRBV19; D ambiguous. From germline, CDR1 is LNHDA and CDR2 SQIVND (reference sequence). The CDR3 consists of 12 residues. V gave up 6 bases and J gave up 6 bases, with 12 bases separating them. CDR3 DNA: TGTGCCAGTAGCCCCCGTGAGAGCGAGCAGTACTTC. Translation: CASSPRESEQYF.

This clone was observed a single time. The J gene is TRBJ1-6, the V gene TRBV6-5; D call uncertain. V dropped 8 bases and J dropped 8 bases, with 16 bases sitting between them. The germline V gene has CDR1 MNHEY and CDR2 SVGAGI. The CDR3 runs 14 residues. CDR3 loop: CASLRNLRDSPLHF. The CDR3 region has the DNA TGTGCCAGCCTCCGAAATCTCCGGGATTCACCCCTCCACTTT.

V is TRBV5-6 and J is TRBJ1-6; D is unresolved. The length of the CDR3 is 17 residues. The V gene's germline CDR1 is SGHDT and CDR2 YYEEEE. The ends were cut back, 3 bases at V and 7 bases at J, with 20 bases in the middle. Here the CDR3 DNA reads TGTGCCAGCAGCTGGGGAGAAGGCACCCTTGGGAATTCACCCCTCCACTTT. This encodes CASSWGEGTLGNSPLHF.

The chain uses TRBV7-3 and TRBJ2-5; D ambiguous. Germline V gives CDR1 SGHTA, CDR2 FQGTGA. The CDR3 is 13 amino acids. V lost 4 bases to trimming and J lost 2 bases, with 8 bases between them. In DNA form, the CDR3 reads TGTGCCAGCAGCTCAAGCCCACAAGAGACCCAGTACTTC. Translated, it gives CASSSSPQETQYF. The whole variable domain, remainder taken from reference TRBV7-3 and TRBJ2-5, is GAGVSQTPSNKVTEKGKYVELRCDPISGHTALYWYRQSLGQGPEFLIYFQGTGAADDSGLPNDRFFAVRPEGSVSTLKIQRTERGDSAVYLCASSSSPQETQYFGPGTRLLVL.